The 14 T cell receptor beta chains presented below share a single source sample, sequenced in a study of blood T cell repertoires in COVID-19. Sequencing was performed with immunoSEQ multiplex PCR; in TCRdb, only in-frame clones are kept and a portion is missing. The profile shows about 130,000 clones, under 85% of them singletons. Sequenced: peripheral blood. The receptors were sampled from a middle-aged man with active or convalescent COVID-19.

This clone appeared a single time. This sequence joins TRBV11-2 and TRBJ2-7, with 8 positions matching TRBD2. Germline-derived CDR1 and CDR2 are SGHAT and FQNNGV. V was clipped by 3 bases and J by 3 bases; unmatched bases: 1. The CDR3 totals 13 residues. The CDR3 loop is CASSLGLVYEQYF. CDR3 DNA: TGTGCCAGCAGCTTGGGACTAGTCTACGAGCAGTACTTC.

In its sample, this clone was seen many times. The chain uses TRBV4-2 and TRBJ1-6; 8 bases line up with TRBD1. Trimming took 4 bases from V and 6 from J; bases not matched to a gene: 8. Germline values: CDR1 LGHNA, CDR2 YNFKEQ. There are 16 residues in the CDR3. The CDR3 region is CASSLFGQGPNSPLHF. The CDR3 region has the DNA TGTGCCAGCAGCCTCTTCGGACAGGGCCCTAATTCACCCCTCCACTTT.

This clone was seen more than once but under ten times. The chain links TRBV18 to TRBJ1-6, with a weak D call TRBD1 (6 bases). Germline CDR1 is KGHSH and CDR2 is LQKENI. This CDR3 contains 14 residues. With 2 bases removed from V and 7 bases from J, the gap between germline ends came to 9 bases. The CDR3 loop is CASSPSQGNSPLHF. The CDR3 DNA follows: TGTGCCAGCTCACCAAGTCAGGGGAATTCACCCCTCCACTTT. The entire variable domain, with the rest obtained from reference TRBV18 and TRBJ1-6, is as follows: NAGVMQNPRHLVRRRGQEARLRCSPMKGHSHVYWYRQLPEEGLKFMVYLQKENIIDESGMPKERFSAEFPKEGPSILRIQQVVRGDSAAYFCASSPSQGNSPLHFGNGTRLTVT.

The chain joins TRBV27 to TRBJ1-6, with D possibly being TRBD1 (5 bases). The CDR3 extends over 15 amino acids. Germline CDR1 is MNHEY and CDR2 is SMNVEV (reference sequence). V was cut by 3 bases and J by 6 bases, with 12 bases left in between. CDR3 protein: CASSFGVGGNSPLHF. CDR3 DNA: TGTGCCAGCAGTTTCGGGGTCGGGGGTAATTCACCCCTCCACTTT.

This chain joins TRBV7-9 and TRBJ1-3, with D possibly TRBD1 on 5 matching bases. The V end lost 1 base, the J end lost 5 bases, and 12 bases lay between the germline ends. Per germline, CDR1 SEHNR and CDR2 FQNEAQ (reference sequence). The CDR3 extends over 15 amino acids. CDR3 sequence reads: CASSLVSQGRNTIYF. CDR3 bases: TGTGCCAGCAGCTTAGTTTCCCAGGGCCGAAACACCATATATTTT.

The chain joins TRBV6-5 to TRBJ2-5, with 8 bases identical to TRBD1. Germline CDR1 MNHEY, CDR2 SVGAGI. Unmatched junction bases numbered 4, after V lost 6 bases and J lost 1 base. The CDR3 is 14 residues long. Here the CDR3 DNA reads TGTGCCAGCAGGCCAGGGGGCTCCCAAGAGACCCAGTACTTC. Its translation: CASRPGGSQETQYF.

This clone was recorded only once. V gene TRBV5-1 combines with J gene TRBJ1-6; 7 bases match TRBD1. Germline values: CDR1 SGHRS, CDR2 YFSETQ. This CDR3 region has 15 residues. With 0 bases clipped from V and 5 bases from J, the junction kept 2 bases outside the gene matches. The CDR3, as DNA: TGCGCCAGCAGCTTGGCGACAGGGAATAATTCACCCCTCCACTTT. This translates into CASSLATGNNSPLHF.

The chain recombines TRBV12-5 with TRBJ2-3; TRBD1 aligns across 7 bases. Germline-derived CDR1 and CDR2 are LGHNT and FRNRAP. Trimming removed 1 base from V and 0 bases from J; junction bases left unmatched: 7. This CDR3 has 17 amino acids. CDR3 in DNA: TGTGCTAGTGGTTTGGGCACCGGGACAGCTAGCACAGATACGCAGTATTTT. Its protein is CASGLGTGTASTDTQYF.

DNA for the CDR3: TGTGCCAGCCGCCGTTGGGACAGTGCCTACGAGCAGTACTTC. Translated, it gives CASRRWDSAYEQYF. The V gene is TRBV5-6, the J gene TRBJ2-7; TRBD1 matches 7 bases. Per germline, CDR1 SGHDT and CDR2 YYEEEE. Germline trimming cut 7 bases from V and 2 bases from J; bases unmatched to any gene: 9. The CDR3 is 14 amino acids. Variable domain in full (rest from reference TRBV5-6 and TRBJ2-7): DAGVTQSPTHLIKTRGQQVTLRCSPKSGHDTVSWYQQALGQGPQFIFQYYEEEERQRGNFPDRFSGHQFPNYSSELNVNALLLGDSALYLCASRRWDSAYEQYFGPGTRLTVT.

CDR3 DNA sequence: TGTGCCAGTAGTTGGGACACCGGCAATCAGCCCCAGCATTTT. This encodes CASSWDTGNQPQHF. V usage is TRBV19 and J usage is TRBJ1-5; D possibly corresponds to TRBD1 (6 bases). This CDR3 region has 14 residues. Germline assignment: CDR1 LNHDA and CDR2 SQIVND (reference sequence). V was pared by 5 bases and J by 2 bases, with 10 bases between.

This clone was seen a single time. The rearrangement uses TRBV19 and TRBJ2-3, with 8 positions matching TRBD1. CDR1 and CDR2 from the germline V gene are LNHDA and SQIVND (reference sequence). The CDR3 totals 19 residues. V gave up 10 bases and J gave up 0 bases; unmatched junction bases: 21. In DNA, the CDR3 is TGTGCCACCATTGGTCGCGTCGGACAGGGTCCTCTTAGCACAGATACGCAGTATTTT. It encodes CATIGRVGQGPLSTDTQYF.

The chain uses TRBV9 and TRBJ1-2; D remains unclear. Germline V gene lookup returns CDR1 SGDLS and CDR2 YYNGEE. The CDR3 contains 13 residues. Between the trimmed V and J ends, which lost 2 bases and 3 bases, there was a span of 8 bases. CDR3 protein: CASSVSGYYGYTF. CDR3 in DNA: TGTGCCAGCAGCGTCTCCGGGTACTATGGCTACACCTTC.

The J gene is TRBJ2-5, the V gene TRBV29-1; possibly TRBD1 for D (5 bases). This CDR3 contains 13 residues. Germline CDR1 is SQVTM and CDR2 is ANQGSEA. The V and J ends lost 6 bases and 6 bases respectively, with 17 bases between them. The CDR3 loop is CSVTRQGEQTQYF. In nucleotides, the CDR3 is TGCAGCGTAACTCGGCAGGGTGAACAGACCCAGTACTTC.

There are a few counts of this clone. CDR3 bases: TGTGCCAGCAGCGGGGGACAGGGGTTCTATAATTCACCCCTCCACTTT. It translates to CASSGGQGFYNSPLHF. This chain links TRBV9 with TRBJ1-6, with 10 bases matching TRBD1. The CDR3 runs to 16 residues. With V trimmed by 3 bases and J by 3 bases, 3 bases remained unmatched. Germline CDR1 is SGDLS and CDR2 is YYNGEE.